This T cell receptor beta chain was sequenced during a study of CD8 T cells in ankylosing spondylitis. Points from the study as a whole: Significantly higher representation of disease-linked clones was reported for matched ankylosing spondylitis synovial fluid. Earlier literature documents some of the motif variants in reactive arthritis synovial fluid and blood. Several highly homologous variants made up a TCR beta motif, and this motif appeared characteristic of ankylosing spondylitis blood.

In its sample, this clonotype was seen many times. Its antigen is as yet unknown. The V gene lost 5 bases and the J gene lost 3 bases, with 14 bases spanning the gap. This CDR3 is 14 amino acids long. The V gene's germline CDR1 is SGHTA and CDR2 FQGNSA. Using quantitative 5'-RACE with molecular barcodes, the authors made TCR beta libraries. From the 5' RACE reads, TCRdb called clonotypes with MiXCR, one entry per CDR3 protein. The sample holds around 890,000 distinct CDR3 sequences; approximately 10% are singletons and the top ten take 0.51%. The sequence derives from a male donor with ankylosing spondylitis. Sequenced material: blood, either unsorted or a sorted T cell fraction (not recorded which). This chain links TRBV7-2 with TRBJ2-7; D call uncertain. CDR3 in amino acids: CASSPPRTVYEQYF. The CDR3, as DNA: TGTGCCAGCAGCCCGCCCAGGACGGTCTACGAGCAGTACTTC. Drawing the rest from reference TRBV7-2 and TRBJ2-7, the complete variable domain is GAGVSQSPSNKVTEKGKDVELRCDPISGHTALYWYRQSLGQGLEFLIYFQGNSAPDKSGLPSDRFSAERTGGSVSTLTIQRTQQEDSAVYLCASSPPRTVYEQYFGPGTRLTVT.